This TCR beta chain was captured by sequencing in a study of neurological immune-mediated disorders. Study-level information: There were roughly 34 multiple sclerosis patients; approximately 31 were relapsing-remitting and 3 were secondary progressive.

Study-wide points: The greatest TCR clonal expansion occurred in HTLV-1-associated myelopathy and the least in multiple sclerosis, which fell below healthy controls. Grouping of repertoires by phylogeny put those of 18 of 34 multiple sclerosis patients into a single related-CDR3 cluster, a possible signature.

Synthesis of cDNA was performed by 5'RACE using 10-nucleotide random UMIs. TCRdb independently ran MiXCR on the 5' RACE reads; one entry per CDR3 protein. The sample holds about 46,000 distinct CDR3 sequences; around 4.5% are singletons and the top ten take roughly 5.6%. Only a few counts were recorded for this clonotype. The antigen remains unidentified. V was shortened by 4 bases and J by 14 bases, with 21 bases between the two germline ends. The germline V gene has CDR1 LGHDT and CDR2 YNNKEL (reference sequence). The CDR3 is 14 residues long. Input material: PBMCs. This receptor was taken from a woman in her sixties with multiple sclerosis. The rearrangement links TRBV3-1 to TRBJ2-1, with D possibly called TRBD1 or TRBD2 (6 bases each). CDR3 sequence (DNA): TGTGCCAGCAGCCGAGAACTAGCACAGGGTCGCAAGTTCTTC. Residues: CASSRELAQGRKFF.